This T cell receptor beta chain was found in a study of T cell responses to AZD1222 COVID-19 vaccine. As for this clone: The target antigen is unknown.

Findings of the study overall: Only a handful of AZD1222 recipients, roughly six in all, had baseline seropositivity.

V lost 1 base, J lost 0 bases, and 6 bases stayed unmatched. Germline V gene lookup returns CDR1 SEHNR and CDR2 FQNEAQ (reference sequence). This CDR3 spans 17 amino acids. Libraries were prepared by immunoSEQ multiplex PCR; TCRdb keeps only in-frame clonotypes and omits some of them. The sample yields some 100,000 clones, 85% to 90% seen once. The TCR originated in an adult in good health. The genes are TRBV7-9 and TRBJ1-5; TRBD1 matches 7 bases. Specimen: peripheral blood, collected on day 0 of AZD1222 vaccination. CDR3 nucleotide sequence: TGTGCCAGCAGCTTAGGGGTCGGGACAGATAGCAATCAGCCCCAGCATTTT. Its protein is CASSLGVGTDSNQPQHF.